The 8 T cell receptor beta chains reported below all come from one sample, sequenced in a study of cytomegalovirus exposure and HLA in healthy donors. Vbeta (60) and Jbeta (13) primers were used in the PCR. The assay was immunoSEQ multiplex PCR, and TCRdb's table has in-frame clones only and misses some. The table shows about 200,000 clones, with 80% to 85% occurring only once. The material sequenced was PBMCs. Every receptor here comes from a woman aged 35 to 49 in good health and CMV-seronegative.

This chain joins TRBV19 and TRBJ2-3; D remains unclear. Trimming took 5 bases from V and 6 from J, leaving 12 bases between them. This CDR3 comprises 13 residues. Germline CDR1 LNHDA, CDR2 SQIVND (reference sequence). In nucleotides, the CDR3 is TGTGCCAGTAGTTTTTTACTGCGCGATACGCAGTATTTT. It yields the protein CASSFLLRDTQYF. The full variable domain, completed using reference TRBV19 and TRBJ2-3, is DGGITQSPKYLFRKEGQNVTLSCEQNLNHDAMYWYRQDPGQGLRLIYYSQIVNDFQKGDIAEGYSVSREKKESFPLTVTSAQKNPTAFYLCASSFLLRDTQYFGPGTRLTVL.

This chain links TRBV5-1 with TRBJ1-2; a possible D gene is TRBD1 (6 bases). The CDR3 is 15 amino acids. The germline gives CDR1 SGHRS, CDR2 YFSETQ. V lost 1 base and J lost 5, with 15 bases in between. The CDR3 DNA reads as TGCGCCAGCAGCTTGACTTCAGGGGTGAAGTATGGCTACACCTTC. Residues: CASSLTSGVKYGYTF.

The CDR3 protein is CAIDSGLADYEQYF. Written as DNA, the CDR3 is TGTGCCATCGATTCGGGACTAGCGGACTACGAGCAGTACTTC. This sequence joins TRBV2 and TRBJ2-7; TRBD2 matches 11 bases. V was clipped by 10 bases and J by 3 bases; unmatched bases: 8. The CDR3 is 14 residues long. CDR1 SNHLY and CDR2 FYNNEI come from the germline V gene.

J is TRBJ1-2 and V is TRBV6-5; D perhaps matches TRBD1 (5 bases). Germline V lookup: CDR1 MNHEY, CDR2 SVGAGI. The CDR3 is 14 amino acids. Trimming pared 2 bases from V and 4 bases from J, leaving 11 bases between. CDR3: CASSYGSGLYGYTF. The CDR3 DNA reads as TGTGCCAGCAGTTACGGCTCAGGGCTCTATGGCTACACCTTC.

The chain joins TRBV9 to TRBJ1-1, with 9 bases aligning to TRBD1. The CDR3 is 14 amino acids. Trimming removed 4 bases from V and 3 bases from J; junction bases left unmatched: 4. CDR1 and CDR2 from the germline V gene are SGDLS and YYNGEE. The CDR3 here is CASSFRTGDTEAFF. The DNA of the CDR3 is TGTGCCAGCAGCTTCCGGACAGGGGACACTGAAGCTTTCTTT.

The gene calls are TRBV5-1 and TRBJ2-7; 8 bases are a match to TRBD2. CDR1 is SGHRS and CDR2 is YFSETQ in the germline V gene. The CDR3 length is 14 residues. Trimming cost V 2 bases and J 0 bases; bases outside gene matches: 1. This chain's CDR3 is CASSFGGDSYEQYF. DNA for the CDR3: TGCGCCAGCAGCTTCGGGGGGGACTCCTACGAGCAGTACTTC.

Only one count was recorded for this clone. The CDR3 loop reads CAWSGTGAVIYGYTF. The DNA for the CDR3 is TGTGCCTGGAGTGGTACAGGGGCGGTTATCTATGGCTACACCTTC. The chain couples TRBV30 to TRBJ1-2; TRBD1 agrees at 7 bases. The germline V gene encodes CDR1 GTSNPN and CDR2 SVGIG (reference sequence). This CDR3 has 15 amino acids. With V trimmed by 1 base and J by 4 bases, 9 bases remained unmatched.

The chain links TRBV7-9 to TRBJ1-1, with TRBD1 identical over 8 bases. This CDR3 comprises 13 residues. The junction had 5 bases not matched to a gene; V was cut back by 7 bases and J by 4 bases. Looked up from germline, CDR1 is SEHNR and CDR2 is FQNEAQ (reference sequence). CDR3 bases: TGTGCCAGCACCGACAGGGGCGGCACTGAAGCTTTCTTT. The encoded protein is CASTDRGGTEAFF.